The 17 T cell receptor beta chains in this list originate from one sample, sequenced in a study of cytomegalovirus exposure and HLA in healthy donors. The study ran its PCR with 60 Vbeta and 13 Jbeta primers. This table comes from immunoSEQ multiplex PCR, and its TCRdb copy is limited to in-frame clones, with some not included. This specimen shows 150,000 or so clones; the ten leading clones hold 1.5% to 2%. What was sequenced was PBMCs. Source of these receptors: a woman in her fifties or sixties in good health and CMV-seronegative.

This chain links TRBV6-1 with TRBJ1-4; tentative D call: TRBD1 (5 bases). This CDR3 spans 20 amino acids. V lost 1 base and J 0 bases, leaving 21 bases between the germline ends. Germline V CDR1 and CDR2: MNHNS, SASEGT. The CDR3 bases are TGTGCCAGCAGTGAAGTTCTGGGGCCCAACGTAGATGCAACTAATGAAAAACTGTTTTTT. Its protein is CASSEVLGPNVDATNEKLFF.

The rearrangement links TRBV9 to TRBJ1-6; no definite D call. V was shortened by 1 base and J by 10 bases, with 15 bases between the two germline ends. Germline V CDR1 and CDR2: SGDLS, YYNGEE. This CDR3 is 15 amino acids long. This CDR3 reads CASSVYGDGESPLHF. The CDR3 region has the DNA TGTGCCAGCAGCGTATATGGAGACGGGGAATCACCCCTCCACTTT. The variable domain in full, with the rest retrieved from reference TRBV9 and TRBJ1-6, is DSGVTQTPKHLITATGQRVTLRCSPRSGDLSVYWYQQSLDQGLQFLIQYYNGEERAKGNILERFSAQQFPDLHSELNLSSLELGDSALYFCASSVYGDGESPLHFGNGTRLTVT.

CDR3 DNA: TGTGCCAGCTCACCACCCGCTTCGAGAGGCAATGAGCAGTTCTTC. It specifies CASSPPASRGNEQFF. J is TRBJ2-1 and V is TRBV18; D is unclear. Trimming stripped 0 bases from V and 6 bases from J, with 12 bases between. Germline V CDR1 and CDR2: KGHSH, LQKENI. The length of the CDR3 is 15 residues.

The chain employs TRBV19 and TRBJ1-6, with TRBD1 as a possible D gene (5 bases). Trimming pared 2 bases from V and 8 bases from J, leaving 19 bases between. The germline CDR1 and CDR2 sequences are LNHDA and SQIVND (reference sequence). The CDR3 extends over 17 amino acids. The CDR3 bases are TGTGCCAGTAGTATATGGGGCCGACACGCCAGGGATTCACCCCTCCACTTT. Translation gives CASSIWGRHARDSPLHF.

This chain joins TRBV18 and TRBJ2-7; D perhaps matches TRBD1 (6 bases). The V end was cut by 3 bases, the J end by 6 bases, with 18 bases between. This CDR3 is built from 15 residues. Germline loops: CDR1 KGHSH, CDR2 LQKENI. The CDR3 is CASSPYATGSGEQYF. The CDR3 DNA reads TGTGCCAGCTCACCGTATGCCACAGGGTCGGGCGAGCAGTACTTC.

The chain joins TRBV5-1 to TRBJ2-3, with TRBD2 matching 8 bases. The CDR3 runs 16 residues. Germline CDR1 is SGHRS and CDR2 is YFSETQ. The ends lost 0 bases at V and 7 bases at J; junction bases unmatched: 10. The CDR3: CASSLADTGGVNTQYF. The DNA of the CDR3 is TGCGCCAGCAGCTTGGCCGACACCGGGGGGGTAAATACGCAGTATTTT.

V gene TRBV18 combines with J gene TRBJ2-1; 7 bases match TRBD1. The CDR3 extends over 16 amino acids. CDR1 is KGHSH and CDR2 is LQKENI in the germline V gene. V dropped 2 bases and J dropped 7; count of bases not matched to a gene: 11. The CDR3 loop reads CASSPNSYRGWNEQFF. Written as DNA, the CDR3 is TGTGCCAGCTCACCAAATTCTTACAGGGGTTGGAATGAGCAGTTCTTC.

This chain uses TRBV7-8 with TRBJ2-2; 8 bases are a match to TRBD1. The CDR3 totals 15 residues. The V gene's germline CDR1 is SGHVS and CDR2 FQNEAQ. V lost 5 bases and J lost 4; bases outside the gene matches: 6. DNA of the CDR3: TGTGCCAGCAGCATCACAGGGGGGTCCACCGGGGAGCTGTTTTTT. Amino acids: CASSITGGSTGELFF.

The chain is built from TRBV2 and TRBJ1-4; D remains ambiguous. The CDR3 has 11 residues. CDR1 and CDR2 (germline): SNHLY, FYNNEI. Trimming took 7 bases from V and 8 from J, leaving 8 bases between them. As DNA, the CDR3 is TGTGCCAGCAAGACATCAGAAAAACTGTTTTTT. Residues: CASKTSEKLFF.

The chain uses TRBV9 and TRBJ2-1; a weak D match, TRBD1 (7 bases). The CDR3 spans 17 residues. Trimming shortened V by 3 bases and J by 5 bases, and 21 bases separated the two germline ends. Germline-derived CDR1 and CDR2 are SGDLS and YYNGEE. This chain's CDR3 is CASSGPRRGDRDNEQFF. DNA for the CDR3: TGTGCCAGCAGCGGCCCCCGGAGGGGCGACAGGGACAATGAGCAGTTCTTC.

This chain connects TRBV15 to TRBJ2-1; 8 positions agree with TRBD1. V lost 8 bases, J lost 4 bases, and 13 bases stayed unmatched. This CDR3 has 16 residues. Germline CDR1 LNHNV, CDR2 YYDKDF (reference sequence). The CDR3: CATLSTQGAQYNEQFF. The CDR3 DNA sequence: TGTGCCACCCTATCCACCCAGGGGGCGCAATACAATGAGCAGTTCTTC.

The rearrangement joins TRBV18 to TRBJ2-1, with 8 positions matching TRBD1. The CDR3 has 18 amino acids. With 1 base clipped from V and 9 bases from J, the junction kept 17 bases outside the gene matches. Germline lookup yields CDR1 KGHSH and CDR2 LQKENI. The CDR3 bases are TGTGCCAGCTCACCACTATCATTTACAGGGGGTGTCCCCGGTGAGCAGTTCTTC. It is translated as CASSPLSFTGGVPGEQFF.

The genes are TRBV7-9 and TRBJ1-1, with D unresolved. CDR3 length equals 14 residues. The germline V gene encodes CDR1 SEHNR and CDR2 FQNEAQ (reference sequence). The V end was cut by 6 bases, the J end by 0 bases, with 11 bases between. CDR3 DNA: TGTGCCAGCAGTTCCCATCAGATGAACACTGAAGCTTTCTTT. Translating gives CASSSHQMNTEAFF.

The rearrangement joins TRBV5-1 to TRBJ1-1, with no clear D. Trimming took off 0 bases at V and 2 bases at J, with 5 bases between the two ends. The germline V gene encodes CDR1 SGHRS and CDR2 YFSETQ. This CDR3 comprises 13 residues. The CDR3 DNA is TGCGCCAGCAGCTTGGGTATTAACACTGAAGCTTTCTTT. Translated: CASSLGINTEAFF.

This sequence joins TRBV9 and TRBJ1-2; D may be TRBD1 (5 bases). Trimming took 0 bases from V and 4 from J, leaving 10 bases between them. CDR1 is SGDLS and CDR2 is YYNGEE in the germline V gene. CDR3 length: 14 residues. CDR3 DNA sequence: TGTGCCAGCAGCGTAGATACGGGGGGCTATGGCTACACCTTC. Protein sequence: CASSVDTGGYGYTF.

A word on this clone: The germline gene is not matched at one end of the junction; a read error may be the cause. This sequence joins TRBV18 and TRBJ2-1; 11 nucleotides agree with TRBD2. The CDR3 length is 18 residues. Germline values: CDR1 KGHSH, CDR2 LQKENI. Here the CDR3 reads CASSPPSGGASSDNEQFF. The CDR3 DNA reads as TGTGCCAGCTCACCACCTAGCGGGGGGGCGAGCTCCGACAATGAGCAGTTCTTC.

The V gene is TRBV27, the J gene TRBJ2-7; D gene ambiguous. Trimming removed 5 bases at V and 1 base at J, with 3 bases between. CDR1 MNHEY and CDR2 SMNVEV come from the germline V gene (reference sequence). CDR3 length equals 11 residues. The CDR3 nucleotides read TGTGCCAGCAGTCCGTCCTACGAGCAGTACTTC. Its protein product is CASSPSYEQYF.